The 21 T cell receptor beta chains in this list originate from one sample, sequenced in a study of early T cells in non-severe SARS-CoV-2 infection. TCRdb fed the 5' RACE reads into MiXCR, producing one record per CDR3 protein. The table lists about 70,000 distinct CDR3 sequences, around 13% of them singletons, with 3% to 5% in the top ten. Sequenced material: whole blood, taken at baseline. Receptors originate from an adult who was a healthcare worker with PCR-confirmed SARS-CoV-2 infection or an uninfected control (not recorded which).

This clonotype has at least ten counts. V usage is TRBV20-1 and J usage is TRBJ2-2; a weak D match, TRBD2 (5 bases). V was cut by 0 bases and J by 2 bases, with 10 bases left in between. CDR1 is DFQATT and CDR2 is SNEGSKA in the germline V gene (reference sequence). CDR3 size: 15 residues. In DNA form, the CDR3 reads TGCAGTGCTAGAGATAGGCGACTAAACACCGGGGAGCTGTTTTTT. Amino acid sequence: CSARDRRLNTGELFF.

This chain uses TRBV7-9 with TRBJ1-6; 10 nucleotides line up with TRBD1. Per the germline V gene, CDR1 is SEHNR and CDR2 is FQNEAQ (reference sequence). Unmatched junction bases numbered 5, after V lost 5 bases and J lost 7 bases. The CDR3 consists of 15 residues. The CDR3 bases are TGTGCCAGCAGCCTCCGGGACAGGGGAAATTCACCCCTCCACTTT. It translates to CASSLRDRGNSPLHF. Drawing the rest from reference TRBV7-9 and TRBJ1-6, the complete variable domain is DTGVSQNPRHKITKRGQNVTFRCDPISEHNRLYWYRQTLGQGPEFLTYFQNEAQLEKSRLLSDRFSAERPKGSFSTLEIQRTEQGDSAMYLCASSLRDRGNSPLHFGNGTRLTVT.

In its sample, this clonotype was seen a few times. The V call is TRBV4-2, the J call TRBJ2-1, with D tentatively TRBD2 (7 bases). The length of the CDR3 is 15 residues. Germline V CDR1 and CDR2: LGHNA, YNFKEQ. The ends were cut back, 0 bases at V and 6 bases at J, with 12 bases in the middle. CDR3: CASSQDGGGRNEQFF. For the CDR3, the DNA is TGTGCCAGCAGCCAAGATGGGGGGGGGCGCAATGAGCAGTTCTTC.

This clonotype was counted a few times. The V gene is TRBV20-1, the J gene TRBJ2-1; 13 nucleotides line up with TRBD2. Looked up from germline, CDR1 is DFQATT and CDR2 is SNEGSKA (reference sequence). The CDR3 has 11 residues. Here the CDR3 reads CRLAGGNEQFF. CDR3 nucleotides: TGCAGACTAGCGGGAGGGAATGAGCAGTTCTTC.

In this sample, this clonotype turned up many times. The V gene is TRBV12-3 or TRBV12-4, the J gene TRBJ2-7; D not certain. V lost 5 bases, J lost 0 bases, and 11 bases lay in between. This CDR3 spans 14 amino acids. The CDR3 protein is CASSPEALSYEQYF. In DNA form, the CDR3 reads TGTGCCAGCAGTCCCGAAGCGCTCTCCTACGAGCAGTACTTC.

This clonotype has only a few counts. The chain is built from TRBV29-1 and TRBJ1-1, with 8 nucleotides matching TRBD1. J lost 10 bases, V lost 6 bases, and 10 bases had no gene match. CDR1 is SQVTM, CDR2 ANQGSEA, per germline. The CDR3 has 12 residues. The CDR3 nucleotides are TGCAGCGTAGCCAGACAGGGGTTCGTAGCTTTCTTT. Translating it yields CSVARQGFVAFF.

The V gene is TRBV6-2 or TRBV6-3, the J gene TRBJ2-7; no clear D gene. Germline CDR1 is MNHEY and CDR2 is SVGEGT. The V gene lost 5 bases and the J gene lost 4 bases, with 3 bases spanning the gap. The CDR3 runs to 10 residues. The DNA for the CDR3 is TGTGCCAGCAGTAATTACGAGCAGTACTTC. Translation gives CASSNYEQYF.

This clonotype was seen a few times. The chain recombines TRBV5-8 with TRBJ2-5, with D perhaps given as TRBD1 or TRBD2 (6 bases each). V lost 0 bases and J lost 0, with 12 bases in between. This CDR3 spans 16 amino acids. Germline CDR1 and CDR2: SGHTS and YDEGEE. The DNA for the CDR3 is TGTGCCAGCAGCTTGGCTGAGGGGGGCGACCAAGAGACCCAGTACTTC. Its translation is CASSLAEGGDQETQYF. Using reference TRBV5-8 and TRBJ2-5 for the parts outside the CDR3, the full variable domain is EAGVTQSPTHLIKTRGQQATLRCSPISGHTSVYWYQQALGLGLQFLLWYDEGEERNRGNFPPRFSGRQFPNYSSELNVNALELEDSALYLCASSLAEGGDQETQYFGPGTRLLVL.

In its sample, this clonotype was seen a few times. The V call is TRBV10-3, the J call TRBJ2-1; 12 positions agree with TRBD2. The V gene end was trimmed by 10 bases and the J gene end by 9 bases; junction bases not matched to a gene: 13. Germline V gene sequence: CDR1 ENHRY, CDR2 SYGVKD. The CDR3 runs to 15 residues. For the CDR3, the DNA is TGTGCCACCGGGGGACTAGCGGGCACCGGCAGTGAGCAGTTCTTC. Translation: CATGGLAGTGSEQFF.

This clonotype was counted only a few times. The chain couples TRBV20-1 to TRBJ2-1; 7 nucleotides line up with TRBD2. There are 14 residues in the CDR3. CDR1 is DFQATT, CDR2 SNEGSKA, per germline (reference sequence). V dropped 2 bases and J dropped 6; count of bases not matched to a gene: 7. The CDR3 protein is CSARRLAEGNEQFF. The CDR3 DNA reads as TGCAGTGCTAGAAGGCTAGCGGAGGGCAATGAGCAGTTCTTC.

V and J are TRBV6-5 and TRBJ1-2, with D possibly matching TRBD1 (5 bases). Germline CDR1 reads MNHEY; CDR2 reads SVGAGI. The CDR3 has 13 amino acids. With 7 bases removed from V and 7 bases from J, the gap between germline ends came to 16 bases. In DNA, the CDR3 is TGTGCCAGCACTATCGGGGCGGTCGGTGGCTACACCTTC. Residues: CASTIGAVGGYTF.

In its sample, this clonotype was seen a few times. This chain links TRBV11-1 with TRBJ2-7; perhaps TRBD2 as D (6 bases). The V gene lost 3 bases and the J gene lost 3 bases, with 6 bases spanning the gap. The CDR3 covers 12 residues. Germline-derived CDR1 and CDR2 are SGHAT and FQDESV (reference sequence). The CDR3 reads CASSFSGYEQYF. DNA for the CDR3: TGTGCCAGCAGCTTTAGCGGCTACGAGCAGTACTTC.

In nucleotides, the CDR3 is TGTGCCAGCAGCTTAGATTCAGGGACTAGCGGGAGAGAGACCCAGTACTTC. This translates into CASSLDSGTSGRETQYF. This chain uses TRBV11-2 with TRBJ2-5, with 14 bases lining up with TRBD2. The CDR3 covers 17 residues. Germline loops: CDR1 SGHAT, CDR2 FQNNGV. V lost 0 bases, J lost 4 bases, and 4 bases stayed unmatched.

For this clonotype: One junction end does not reproduce the germline sequence, and a read error may be involved. This chain connects TRBV6-1 to TRBJ1-5; D is undetermined. CDR3 length equals 13 residues. CDR1 MNHNS and CDR2 SASEGT come from the germline V gene. The chain's CDR3 is CVSSETENQPQHF. The CDR3 nucleotides read TGTGTCAGCAGTGAGACGGAAAATCAGCCCCAGCATTTT.

The rearrangement uses TRBV30 and TRBJ2-7; 7 nucleotides match TRBD2. CDR1 is GTSNPN and CDR2 is SVGIG in the germline V gene (reference sequence). The CDR3 has 14 amino acids. V lost 0 bases to trimming and J lost 6 bases; unmatched junction nucleotides: 8. CDR3 loop: CAWSVGLAVAEQYF. The DNA for the CDR3 is TGTGCCTGGAGTGTCGGGCTAGCGGTTGCCGAGCAGTACTTC.

This clonotype was observed at least ten times. The chain is built from TRBV19 and TRBJ1-5, with 7 bases that match TRBD1. Germline values: CDR1 LNHDA, CDR2 SQIVND (reference sequence). Trimming took 1 base from V and 4 from J; bases not matched to a gene: 13. The CDR3 is 18 residues long. The CDR3 protein is CASSIVPSTGWRNQPQHF. The CDR3 bases are TGTGCCAGTAGTATAGTCCCCTCGACAGGGTGGCGGAATCAGCCCCAGCATTTT.

There are a few counts of this clonotype. This rearrangement joins TRBV7-9 to TRBJ1-2; no clear D. CDR3 length equals 13 residues. Germline CDR1 reads SEHNR; CDR2 reads FQNEAQ (reference sequence). Trimming pared 8 bases from V and 4 bases from J, leaving 14 bases between. The DNA of the CDR3 is TGTGCCAGCTCGGTTGGTAGAGTCTATGGCTACACCTTC. Its translation: CASSVGRVYGYTF.

This clonotype was seen repeatedly, ten times or more. The chain couples TRBV28 to TRBJ1-2, with 7 bases identical to TRBD1. After removal of 7 bases from V and 2 bases from J, the junction contained 7 bases not matched to a gene. Germline CDR1 MDHEN, CDR2 SYDVKM. CDR3 length: 14 residues. The CDR3, as DNA: TGTGCCAGCACCCCGCAAGGGGGCAACTATGGCTACACCTTC. Its protein product is CASTPQGGNYGYTF.

The chain employs TRBV5-1 and TRBJ2-7, with TRBD1 identical over 9 bases. V lost 4 bases, J lost 5 bases, and 10 bases stayed unmatched. This CDR3 has 15 amino acids. Germline CDR1 reads SGHRS; CDR2 reads YFSETQ. The CDR3 nucleotides read TGCGCCAGCAGCGTTACCGGGACAGGGTCACACGAGCAGTACTTC. Translation: CASSVTGTGSHEQYF.

This clonotype turned up a few times. V gene TRBV2 combines with J gene TRBJ2-7, with 14 bases that match TRBD2. Germline V gene data show CDR1 as SNHLY and CDR2 as FYNNEI. The junction had 4 bases not matched to a gene; V was cut back by 5 bases and J by 4 bases. This CDR3 has 15 residues. The CDR3 loop reads CASSIRTSGRYEQYF. CDR3 coding DNA: TGTGCCAGCAGTATACGGACTAGCGGGAGGTACGAGCAGTACTTC.

Many counts were recorded for this clonotype. The rearrangement uses TRBV27 and TRBJ2-2; 8 nucleotides line up with TRBD1. The trim removed 1 base at V and 5 bases at J, leaving 6 bases unmatched. The CDR3 extends over 16 amino acids. Germline V gene lookup returns CDR1 MNHEY and CDR2 SMNVEV (reference sequence). The DNA of the CDR3 is TGTGCCAGCAGTTTATATCAGCAGGGGGCAACCGGGGAGCTGTTTTTT. Residues: CASSLYQQGATGELFF.